This T cell receptor (beta chain) comes out of a study of blood T cell repertoires in COVID-19. Study-wide background: Italy, Spain and the United States were the sources of the convalescent and acute COVID-19 samples.

Adults between roughly 18 and 89 years of age took part from 20 to 25 US areas. Clinical histories supplied by participants themselves formed the basis of cohort assignment. Two negative PCRs, clearance, or symptom resolution had been documented for recovered Cohort 3 donors. The CDR3 contains 14 residues. Germline CDR1 and CDR2: MDHEN and SYDVKM. With 5 bases removed from V and 2 bases from J, the gap between germline ends came to 10 bases. Sequencing used immunoSEQ multiplex PCR; TCRdb keeps in-frame clones, though not all of them. This table holds 190,000 or so clones, 89% found once. The V call is TRBV28, the J call TRBJ1-3, with D possibly matching TRBD1 (5 bases). This clonotype originated in a woman aged 18 to 35 who had recovered from COVID-19. The sample comprised PBMCs or T cells enriched from blood (not recorded which). In nucleotides, the CDR3 is TGTGCCAGCAGTGATGGGGCCCCTGGAAACACCATATATTTT. Its translation is CASSDGAPGNTIYF.